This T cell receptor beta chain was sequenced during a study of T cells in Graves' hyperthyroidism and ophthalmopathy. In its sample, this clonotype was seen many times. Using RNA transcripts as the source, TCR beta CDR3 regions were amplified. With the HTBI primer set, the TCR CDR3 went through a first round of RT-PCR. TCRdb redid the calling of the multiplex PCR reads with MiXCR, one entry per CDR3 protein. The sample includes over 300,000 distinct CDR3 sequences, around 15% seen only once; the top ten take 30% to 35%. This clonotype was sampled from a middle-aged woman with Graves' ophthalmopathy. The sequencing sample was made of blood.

CDR3 nucleotide sequence: TGCAGTGCTATCGGTGGTGGAAACACCATATATTTT. This translates into CSAIGGGNTIYF. The chain employs TRBV20-1 and TRBJ1-3; D remains unclear. Trimming left V 4 bases short and J 3 bases short, with 7 bases between. CDR1 and CDR2 from the germline V gene are DFQATT and SNEGSKA (reference sequence). CDR3 size: 12 residues.